This T cell receptor (beta chain) was recovered during a study of cytomegalovirus exposure and HLA in healthy donors (dated by TCRdb to the late 2010s). Notes on the research overall: The 666 repertoires of the first cohort and the 95 to 150 validation repertoires were produced on the same platform, according to a later analysis. The study aimed to test whether cataloging public T cell receptors could reveal signatures of past pathogen exposure. A separate validation cohort of roughly 110 different subjects was used in addition to the roughly 720-subject first cohort. High-throughput TCR immunosequencing, statistical association of individual TCRs with disease status, and machine learning were combined to predict cytomegalovirus infection status. Summary of the overall study and its limitations: Cytomegalovirus status was reported to be diagnosed by the classifier with high specificity and sensitivity in both the original and validation cohorts. In vitro tests confirmed that a few of the cytomegalovirus-associated TCR beta chains recognize cytomegalovirus antigens. Most TCR sequences were observed very rarely across donors, whereas some public TCRs were present in many individuals. A later analysis found that TCRs clustered in the first cohort also tended to co-occur in the approximately 120 validation repertoires, with approximately 94% of cluster scores above 0. The validation cohort had no HLA typing available for a later analysis, so co-occurrence within that cohort was assessed over all 130 or so repertoires. It was suggested by the authors that the approach could potentially be generalized to other disease states and immunological phenotypes. The study gave a list of under 200 TCR beta chains associated with cytomegalovirus.

Looking up the germline V gene yields CDR1 ENHRY and CDR2 SYGVKD. The CDR3 spans 12 residues, from the cysteine through the phenylalanine. Left in the record is the CDR3 DNA by itself, 36 bases read in frame from the first base. After removal of 10 bases from V and 5 bases from J, the junction retains 4 bases not matched to a gene. Worth noting for this clone: Its antigen target is currently unknown. Base-call qualities are not available, and no considerably larger clone is one nucleotide away.

Receptor libraries were prepared by the immunoSEQ multiplex PCR assay. Concerning the study's data processing: A statistical classification framework was developed to diagnose cytomegalovirus status using the catalog of TCR beta chain sequences. Imported from immuneACCESS, the table was reduced by TCRdb to in-frame sequences with V and J called. These copies leave out some clones; in studies compared against another copy, an unresolved V gene accounts for under half, and the cause of the remainder is not known. That table is the source of V, J and clone size, and D and trimming were worked out from the DNA. The sample table records around 250,000 clones; around 90% of these occur just once. Around 3.3% of the sample belongs to the ten largest clones. Separate from the approximately 700-subject first cohort, the validation cohort of about 110 subjects was the group to which the donors belonged.

The TCR originated in a woman in her thirties in good health and CMV-seronegative. Sequences were obtained from PBMCs. The chain couples TRBV10-3 to TRBJ2-1; 8 bases in the middle match TRBD2. The nucleotide sequence is given as TGTGCCACCGGGAGGGCCGACAATGAGCAGTTCTTC. Its coded protein is CATGRADNEQFF.